This T cell receptor (beta chain) was found in a study of CD8+ T cells in alopecia areata. Study context: Treatment of the treated patients consisted of oral tofacitinib, 5 to 10 mg twice daily.

General study points: More clonal than normal scalp was lesional scalp, particularly alopecia totalis/universalis.

CDR1 is SQVTM, CDR2 ANQGSEA, per germline. Trimming pared 1 base from V and 0 bases from J, leaving 9 bases between. The CDR3 has 14 residues. cDNA serving as the sequencing template came from extracted, reverse transcribed RNA. Clones were sequenced by immunoSEQ multiplex PCR, and TCRdb holds only the in-frame ones, with some missing. Of approximately 200,000 clones listed, approximately 60% are singletons. As to treatment: oral pan-JAK inhibitor, 5-10 mg twice daily. On this clone: The antigen is undetermined.

This chain uses TRBV29-1 with TRBJ1-1; weak D call: TRBD1 (5 bases). Specimen: CD4+ T cells sorted from blood, collected at week 4, from a patient treated with tofacitinib. This TCR was sampled from a human donor with alopecia areata. For the CDR3, the DNA is TGCAGCGTTGAAGCCCGGGGGGTGAACACTGAAGCTTTCTTT. Protein sequence: CSVEARGVNTEAFF.